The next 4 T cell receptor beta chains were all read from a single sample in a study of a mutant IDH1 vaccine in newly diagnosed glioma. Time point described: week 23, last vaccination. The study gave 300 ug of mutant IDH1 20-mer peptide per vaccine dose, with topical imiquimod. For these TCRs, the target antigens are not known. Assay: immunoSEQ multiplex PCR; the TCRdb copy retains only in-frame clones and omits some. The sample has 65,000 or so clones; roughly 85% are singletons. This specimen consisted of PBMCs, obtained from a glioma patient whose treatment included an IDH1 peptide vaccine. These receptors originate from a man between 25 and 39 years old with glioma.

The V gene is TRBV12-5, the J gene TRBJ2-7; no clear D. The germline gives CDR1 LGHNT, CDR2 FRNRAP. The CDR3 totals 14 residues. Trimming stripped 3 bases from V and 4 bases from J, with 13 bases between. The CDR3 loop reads CASGFGVSGYEQYF. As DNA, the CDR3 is TGTGCTAGTGGTTTTGGGGTGTCGGGTTACGAGCAGTACTTC.

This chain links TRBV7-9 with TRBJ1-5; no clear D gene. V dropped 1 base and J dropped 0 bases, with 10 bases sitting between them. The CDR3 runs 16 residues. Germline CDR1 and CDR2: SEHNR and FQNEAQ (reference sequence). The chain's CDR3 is CASSLVLPYSNQPQHF. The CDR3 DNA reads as TGTGCCAGCAGCTTAGTGCTACCTTATAGCAATCAGCCCCAGCATTTT.

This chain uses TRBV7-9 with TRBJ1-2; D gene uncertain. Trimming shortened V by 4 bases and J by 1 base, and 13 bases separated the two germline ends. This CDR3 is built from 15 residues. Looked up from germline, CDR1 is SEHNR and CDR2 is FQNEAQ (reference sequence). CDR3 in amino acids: CASSSDRDVNYGYTF. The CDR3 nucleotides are TGTGCCAGCAGCTCGGACCGTGACGTTAACTATGGCTACACCTTC.

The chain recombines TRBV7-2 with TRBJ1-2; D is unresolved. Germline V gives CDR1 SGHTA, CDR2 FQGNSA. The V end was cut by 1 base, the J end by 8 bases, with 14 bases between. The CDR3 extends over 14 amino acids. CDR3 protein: CASSLDNLGGGYTF. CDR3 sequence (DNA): TGTGCCAGCAGCTTAGACAATCTTGGCGGGGGCTACACCTTC. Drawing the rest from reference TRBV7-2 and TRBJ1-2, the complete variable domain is GAGVSQSPSNKVTEKGKDVELRCDPISGHTALYWYRQSLGQGLEFLIYFQGNSAPDKSGLPSDRFSAERTGGSVSTLTIQRTQQEDSAVYLCASSLDNLGGGYTFGSGTRLTVV.